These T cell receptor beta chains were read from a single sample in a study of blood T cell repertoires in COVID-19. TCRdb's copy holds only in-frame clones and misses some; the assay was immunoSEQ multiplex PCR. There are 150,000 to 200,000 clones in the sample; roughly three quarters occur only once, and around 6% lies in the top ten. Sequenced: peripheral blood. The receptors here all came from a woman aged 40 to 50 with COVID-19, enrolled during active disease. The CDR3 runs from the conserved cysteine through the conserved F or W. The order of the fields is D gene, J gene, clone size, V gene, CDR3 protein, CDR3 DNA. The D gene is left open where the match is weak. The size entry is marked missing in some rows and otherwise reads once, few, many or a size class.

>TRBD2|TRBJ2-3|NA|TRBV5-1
CASDPGTSATDTQYF
TGCGCCAGCGACCCCGGGACTAGCGCGACAGATACGCAGTATTTT
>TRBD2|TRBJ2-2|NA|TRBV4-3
CASSQDLLPAGGGELFF
TGCGCCAGCAGCCAAGATCTACTACCGGCGGGAGGCGGGGAGCTGTTTTTT
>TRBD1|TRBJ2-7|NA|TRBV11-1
CASSSHRGRLVEQYF
TGTGCCAGCAGTTCCCACAGGGGGCGTTTGGTAGAGCAGTACTTC
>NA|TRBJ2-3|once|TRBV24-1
CATSERGAGTDTQYF
TGTGCCACCAGTGAACGGGGGGCCGGCACAGATACGCAGTATTTT
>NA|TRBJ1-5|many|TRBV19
CASSMIGHNQPQHF
TGTGCCAGTAGTATGATCGGACACAATCAGCCCCAGCATTTT
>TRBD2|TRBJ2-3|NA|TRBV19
CASSIGTSGSASTDTQYF
TGTGCCAGTAGTATTGGGACTAGCGGGAGTGCTAGCACAGATACGCAGTATTTT
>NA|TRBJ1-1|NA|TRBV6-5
CASRPGQLNTEAFF
TGTGCCAGCAGGCCTGGACAGCTGAACACTGAAGCTTTCTTT
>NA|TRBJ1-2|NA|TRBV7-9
CASTHGRLVYGYTF
TGTGCCAGCACTCATGGCCGCCTTGTCTATGGCTACACCTTC
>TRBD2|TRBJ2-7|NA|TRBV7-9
CASSSLTSGASYEQYF
TGTGCCAGCAGTTCCCTGACTAGCGGCGCCTCCTACGAGCAGTACTTC
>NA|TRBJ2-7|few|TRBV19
CASRAQTGLYEQYF
TGTGCCAGTAGAGCTCAGACAGGTCTCTACGAGCAGTACTTC
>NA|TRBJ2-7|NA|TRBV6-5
CASSYGRGGAYEQYF
TGTGCCAGCAGTTACGGTCGAGGGGGGGCCTACGAGCAGTACTTC
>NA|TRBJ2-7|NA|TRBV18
CASSPGQQIVYEQYF
TGTGCCAGCTCACCCGGACAGCAGATTGTATACGAGCAGTACTTC
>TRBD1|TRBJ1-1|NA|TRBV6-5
CASSYGQGATEAFF
TGTGCCAGCAGTTACGGACAGGGGGCCACTGAAGCTTTCTTT
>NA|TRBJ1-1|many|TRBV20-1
CSAKDSLGAFF
TGCAGTGCTAAGGACAGCCTTGGAGCTTTCTTT
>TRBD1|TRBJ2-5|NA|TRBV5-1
CASSLGLGQGQETQYF
TGCGCCAGCAGCTTGGGATTGGGACAGGGCCAAGAGACCCAGTACTTC
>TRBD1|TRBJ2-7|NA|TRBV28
CASGQGGTYEQYF
TGTGCCAGCGGACAGGGGGGCACCTACGAGCAGTACTTC
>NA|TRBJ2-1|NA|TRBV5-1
CASSLEPGAYNEQFF
TGCGCCAGCAGCTTGGAACCTGGAGCTTACAATGAGCAGTTCTTC
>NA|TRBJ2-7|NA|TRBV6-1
CASSEVGSDYEQYF
TGTGCCAGCAGTGAAGTCGGGTCAGACTACGAGCAGTACTTC
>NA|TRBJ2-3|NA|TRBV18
CASSLTEGTQYF
TGTGCCAGCTCCCTTACGGAGGGTACGCAGTATTTT
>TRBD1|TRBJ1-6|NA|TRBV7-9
CASRLSIRGRLESPLHF
TGTGCCAGCAGGTTATCGATCAGGGGGCGCTTGGAGTCACCCCTCCACTTT
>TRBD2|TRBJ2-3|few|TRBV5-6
CASSLPGLAGKRGGTQYF
TGTGCCAGCAGCTTACCGGGACTAGCGGGGAAGCGTGGGGGTACGCAGTATTTT
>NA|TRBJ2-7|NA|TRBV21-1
CASSKAREVHEQYF
TGTGCCAGCAGCAAAGCGCGAGAGGTCCACGAGCAGTACTTC
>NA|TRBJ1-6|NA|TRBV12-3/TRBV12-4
CASLLGWDSPLHF
TGTGCCAGCTTACTCGGGTGGGATTCACCCCTCCACTTT
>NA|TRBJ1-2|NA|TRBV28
CASSVKLGRTGGYTF
TGTGCCAGCAGTGTCAAGTTGGGAAGGACTGGGGGCTACACCTTC
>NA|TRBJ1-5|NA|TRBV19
CASRRGGYSNQPQHF
TGTGCCAGTAGGAGGGGGGGATATAGCAATCAGCCCCAGCATTTT
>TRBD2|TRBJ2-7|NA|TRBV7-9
CASSFLAGAREQYF
TGTGCCAGCAGCTTCCTAGCGGGAGCGCGGGAGCAGTACTTC
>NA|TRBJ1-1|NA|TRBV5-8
CASSHRRGAAFF
TGTGCCAGCAGTCACCGACGGGGGGCAGCTTTCTTT
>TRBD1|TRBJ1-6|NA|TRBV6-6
CASSRQGISSYNSPLHF
TGTGCCAGCAGCCGACAGGGGATAAGCTCCTATAATTCACCCCTCCACTTT
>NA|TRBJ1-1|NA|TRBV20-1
CSASRGNTEAFF
TGCAGTGCTAGTAGAGGGAACACTGAAGCTTTCTTT
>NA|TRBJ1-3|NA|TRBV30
CAWSVPEGKGDSGNTIYF
TGTGCCTGGAGTGTACCGGAGGGGAAGGGAGATTCTGGAAACACCATATATTTT